This T cell receptor (beta chain) was identified during a study of molecular identifiers for immune sequencing clone quantification. Findings and limits, study-wide: The study found clones above 20 RNA copies held over 99% of effector molecules and under 1% in naive cells.

A CD8+CD4-CCR7+CD45RA+ phenotype served as the sorting definition for naive CD8 T cells. This clonotype occurred many times. Its antigen is currently unknown. Both previously described methods and listed TCR primers were employed to make bulk TCR libraries. TCRdb processed the PCR reads anew with MiXCR; each CDR3 protein has one entry. The data hold approximately 550,000 distinct CDR3 sequences, with about 20% observed a single time. This CDR3 has 16 residues. V lost 4 bases to trimming and J lost 1 base, with 16 bases between them. Germline loops: CDR1 SNHLY, CDR2 FYNNEI. This sequence originates from a human donor in good health. Some libraries in this study had Jurkat cell RNA spiked in. The chain employs TRBV2 and TRBJ1-1; no clear D. Material for sequencing was naive CD8+ T cells from blood, with Jurkat cell RNA spiked in. Indicated subset: FACS-sorted CD8+CD4-CCR7+CD45RA+ naive T cells. CDR3 sequence reads: CASSVWREGGNTEAFF. The CDR3 region has the DNA TGTGCCAGCAGTGTTTGGAGGGAAGGAGGGAACACTGAAGCTTTCTTT.